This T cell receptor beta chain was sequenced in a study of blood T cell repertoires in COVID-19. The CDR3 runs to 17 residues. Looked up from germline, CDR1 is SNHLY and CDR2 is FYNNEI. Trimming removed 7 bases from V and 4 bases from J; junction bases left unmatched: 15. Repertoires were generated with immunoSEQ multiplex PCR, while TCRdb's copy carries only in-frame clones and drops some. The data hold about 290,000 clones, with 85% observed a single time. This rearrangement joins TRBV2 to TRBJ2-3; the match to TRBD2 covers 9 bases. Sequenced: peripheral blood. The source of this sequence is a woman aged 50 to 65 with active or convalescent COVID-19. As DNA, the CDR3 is TGTGCCAGCAACCGACTCCCCACAGCGGGAGGCGCAGATACGCAGTATTTT. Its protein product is CASNRLPTAGGADTQYF. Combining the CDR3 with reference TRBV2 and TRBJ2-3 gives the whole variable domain EPEVTQTPSHQVTQMGQEVILRCVPISNHLYFYWYRQILGQKVEFLVSFYNNEISEKSEIFDDQFSVERPDGSNFTLKIRSTKLEDSAMYFCASNRLPTAGGADTQYFGPGTRLTVL.